This T cell receptor (beta chain) appears in the sequencing data of a study of regulatory T cells in long-lasting Graves disease. Arm-PCR of CDR3 regions with iRepertoire HTBI primers generated TCR beta libraries. TCRdb fed the multiplex PCR reads into MiXCR, producing one record per CDR3 protein. The table includes about 540,000 distinct CDR3 sequences, roughly 13% detected once. Note on this clonotype: What it binds is unknown.

Notes on the study in general: Fewer public clonotypes were shared by new patients (around 990) than by persistent patients (2,741).

From germline, CDR1 is LGHDT and CDR2 YNNKEL (reference sequence). V was clipped by 4 bases and J by 9 bases; unmatched bases: 15. This CDR3 has 15 amino acids. Described time point: newly diagnosed GD, antithyroid drugs for less than 3 months. The authors made the TCR library using RNA they extracted from PBMCs. It was by American Thyroid Association guidelines that Graves' disease was diagnosed. In Xi'an, China, an endocrinology department was the source of patients. The sample was also linked to a second study, of T cells in Graves' hyperthyroidism and ophthalmopathy.

The chain carries TRBV3-1 and TRBJ2-7; TRBD2 matches at 7 bases. The starting material was peripheral blood mononuclear cells (PBMCs), obtained at new diagnosis, from a patient treated with antithyroid drugs. The origin of this receptor is a man aged 25 to 40 with Graves disease. As DNA, the CDR3 is TGTGCCAGCAGCCGGGAGGGACGCGGCTCCTTGGGGCAGTACTTC. It codes for CASSREGRGSLGQYF.